These T cell receptor beta chains were read from a single sample in a study of blood T cell repertoires in COVID-19. Method: immunoSEQ multiplex PCR; TCRdb's copy keeps in-frame clones and lacks some. Of about 44,000 clones listed, 88% were seen once; the top ten hold 1% to 1.5%. Sequences were obtained from peripheral blood. The receptors stem from a woman aged 40 to 55 with acute or convalescent COVID-19. CDR3s include the opening cysteine and the closing phenylalanine or tryptophan. Each record gives: clone size, V gene, D gene, J gene, CDR3 protein, CDR3 DNA. D genes are given only for firm matches. Size values are once, few and many counts, or a class for expanded clones, and some rows have none.

>.|TRBV5-1|TRBD1|TRBJ1-2
CASSLGQGTGYTF
TGCGCCAGCAGCTTGGGACAGGGCACGGGCTACACCTTC
>.|TRBV4-3|.|TRBJ2-1
CASSQDDRPGGNEQFF
TGCGCCAGCAGCCAAGACGACCGGCCCGGGGGAAATGAGCAGTTCTTC
>.|TRBV19|TRBD2|TRBJ2-2
CASSRGRANTGELFF
TGTGCCAGTAGTCGCGGGAGGGCGAACACCGGGGAGCTGTTTTTT
>once|TRBV2|.|TRBJ1-1
CASTDRMNTEAFF
TGTGCCAGCACCGACAGGATGAACACTGAAGCTTTCTTT
>.|TRBV4-3|TRBD1|TRBJ1-2
CASSPEDGTGPYGYTF
TGCGCCAGCAGCCCAGAAGACGGGACAGGACCTTATGGCTACACCTTC
>.|TRBV5-1|TRBD1|TRBJ1-5
CASRMTGDSQPQHF
TGCGCCAGCAGAATGACAGGGGACAGTCAGCCCCAGCATTTT
>.|TRBV5-4|.|TRBJ1-1
CASSTPTQGLDTEAFF
TGTGCCAGCAGCACCCCAACCCAGGGGTTGGACACTGAAGCTTTCTTT
>.|TRBV7-3|TRBD1|TRBJ1-2
CASSPGQDYGYTF
TGTGCCAGCAGCCCGGGACAGGACTATGGCTACACCTTC
>.|TRBV6-6|.|TRBJ2-5
CASSFDGETQYF
TGTGCCAGCAGTTTTGACGGGGAGACCCAGTACTTC
>.|TRBV4-1|TRBD2|TRBJ2-3
CASSRPGVAGVLSDTQYF
TGCGCCAGCAGCCGCCCTGGGGTAGCGGGCGTTCTGTCAGATACGCAGTATTTT
>.|TRBV9|TRBD1|TRBJ1-3
CASSVTGTGGSGNTIYF
TGTGCCAGCAGCGTTACCGGGACAGGGGGCAGTGGAAACACCATATATTTT
>.|TRBV7-8|.|TRBJ1-4
CASSSTYEKLFF
TGTGCCAGCAGCTCGACATATGAAAAACTGTTTTTT
>.|TRBV24-1|.|TRBJ1-4
CATSDPLTGRGEKLFF
TGTGCCACCAGTGACCCCCTAACCGGGCGGGGAGAAAAACTGTTTTTT
>.|TRBV29-1|TRBD1|TRBJ2-2
CSVGTGVSTGELFF
TGCAGCGTTGGAACAGGGGTGAGCACCGGGGAGCTGTTTTTT